This TCR beta chain was recovered during a study of regulatory T cells in long-lasting Graves disease (TCRdb year 2021). Regarding the complete study: Persistent Graves' disease was defined as persistently positive TSH receptor autoantibodies together with antithyroid drug treatment for over 5 years. This study used TCR sequencing and RNA sequencing of peripheral blood to compare persistent Graves' disease patients against newly diagnosed Graves' disease patients. The study was registered as a clinical trial and conducted in China. A total of roughly 33 samples underwent TCR sequencing: some 13 from persistent and around 20 from newly diagnosed Graves' disease patients. Persistent Graves' disease patients in the clinical cohort had taken antithyroid drugs for 9.5 to 13 years on average.

The sample's time point label, decoded: persistent/refractory GD, antithyroid drugs over 5 years with positive TRAb. For both TCR sequencing and RNA sequencing, RNA was extracted from PBMCs using TRIzol. The diagnosis of Graves' disease followed American Thyroid Association guidelines. Patients were recruited from an endocrinology department in Xi'an, China. Each patient gave about 8.1 milliliters of peripheral blood, collected in an EDTA anticoagulant tube. PBMCs were isolated by Ficoll Paque Plus density gradient separation without further T cell sorting. RNA quality was checked with an Agilent 2100 Bioanalyzer and agarose gel, and concentration with a NanoDrop 2000. Libraries were made using multiplex PCR. Sequencing instrument: Illumina HiSeq 4000. CDR3 regions were amplified by Arm-PCR with iRepertoire HTBI primers to construct TCR beta libraries. Before sequencing, the PCR products went through gel purification. The authors processed their data as follows. A total of roughly 67 TRBV and some 15 TRBJ segments were identified across samples and were used for gene usage analysis of CDR3 amino acid clonotypes. Filtered high-quality paired reads were merged into contigs using COPE and FqMerger. Contigs were aligned with BLAST to IMGT TRBV, TRBD and TRBJ reference genes, and CDR3 was defined per IMGT. Any clonotype with a frequency above 0.1% was classified as a highly expanded clone. Shannon entropy was used to measure repertoire diversity, and the Gini coefficient was used to measure V-J evenness. A clonotype was considered public if more than one individual shared it. TCRdb itself trimmed the public reads at Q25 with fastp, ran MiXCR and retained productive beta chains. Rows with one shared CDR3 protein collapse into an entry with the most common genes and DNA. TCRdb assigned the V and J calls; the authors' analysis was not used. The table for this sample lists 300,000 to 350,000 distinct CDR3 sequences; around a fifth of them were counted only once. 29% of the sample is taken by the ten largest.

Study-wide findings and limitations: More public clonotypes were shared among persistent patients (roughly 2,700) than among newly diagnosed patients (966). Only the TCR beta chain was sequenced and analyzed. The authors acknowledged the small sample size as a limitation that may reduce accuracy. Peripheral blood alone was examined, since thyroid tissue, which constituted the primary lesion, could not be accessed. Persistent Graves' disease patients showed lower TCR Shannon entropy and fewer highly expanded clones than newly diagnosed patients, suggesting clonal expansion.

With regard to this clonotype: Its antigen is currently not known. No qualities accompany the bases; no much larger clone lies one base away.

The sample here was peripheral blood mononuclear cells (PBMCs), taken when the disease was refractory, from a patient treated with antithyroid drugs. The receptor was isolated from a female donor with Graves disease.

In nucleotides, the sequence is TGTGCCAGCTCACCCACAGCCGGATCAACTAATGAAAAACTGTTTTTT. It translates to CASSPTAGSTNEKLFF. The chain joins TRBV18 to TRBJ1-4; the D gene identity is not certain. The germline V gene sets CDR1 to KGHSH and CDR2 to LQKENI. From its cysteine to its phenylalanine, the CDR3 spans 16 amino acids. Kept here is only the CDR3 DNA, which spans 48 bases and is read in frame from base 1. V and J are truncated by 3 bases and 0 bases respectively, leaving an intervening sequence of 11 bases.